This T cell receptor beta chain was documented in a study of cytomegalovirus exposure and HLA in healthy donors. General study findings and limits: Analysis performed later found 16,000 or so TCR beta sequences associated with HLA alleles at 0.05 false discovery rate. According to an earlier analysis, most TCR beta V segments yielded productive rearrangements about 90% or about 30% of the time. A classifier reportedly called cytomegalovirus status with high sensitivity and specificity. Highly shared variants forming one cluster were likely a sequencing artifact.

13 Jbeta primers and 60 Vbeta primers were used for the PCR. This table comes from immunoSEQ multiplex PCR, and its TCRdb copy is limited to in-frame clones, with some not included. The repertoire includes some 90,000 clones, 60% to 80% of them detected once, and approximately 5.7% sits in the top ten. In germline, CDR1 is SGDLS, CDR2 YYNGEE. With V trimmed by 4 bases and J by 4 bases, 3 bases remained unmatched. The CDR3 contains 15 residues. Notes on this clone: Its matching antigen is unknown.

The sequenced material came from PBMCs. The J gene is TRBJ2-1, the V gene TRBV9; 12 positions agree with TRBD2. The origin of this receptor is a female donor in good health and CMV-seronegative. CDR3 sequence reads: CASSPGLAGYNEQFF. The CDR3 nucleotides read TGTGCCAGCAGCCCTGGACTAGCGGGGTACAATGAGCAGTTCTTC.